The 8 T cell receptor beta chains below were found in one sample sequenced in a study of beta chain features in type 1 diabetes. Their specific antigens are unknown. The study's findings and limits: Researchers report that Type 1 diabetes patients had moderately but significantly shorter TCRB CDR3s across all four CD4+ subsets.

TCRB transcripts that were expressed got sequenced, as all of the isolated RNA had been reverse transcribed. The table came from immunoSEQ multiplex PCR; TCRdb's copy has only in-frame clones and leaves some out. The sample records approximately 250,000 clones, roughly 17% being singletons. Material: naive CD4+ T cells from blood. The receptors shown here come from a man aged 25-40 years with type 1 diabetes.

The chain carries TRBV14 and TRBJ2-3, with 11 bases aligning to TRBD2. With V trimmed by 5 bases and J by 4 bases, 5 bases remained unmatched. This CDR3 has 15 residues. Per the germline V gene, CDR1 is SGHDN and CDR2 is FVKESK. The CDR3 loop is CASSTLAGAADTQYF. The CDR3 DNA sequence: TGTGCCAGCAGCACACTAGCGGGAGCCGCAGATACGCAGTATTTT.

The chain links TRBV4-2 to TRBJ2-1; 9 bases map to TRBD2. This CDR3 comprises 15 residues. Germline loops: CDR1 LGHNA, CDR2 YNFKEQ. Germline trimming cut 1 base from V and 8 bases from J; bases unmatched to any gene: 6. The DNA for the CDR3 is TGTGCCAGCAGCCAAGCTAGCGGGGTGACCTATGAGCAGTTCTTC. Its translation: CASSQASGVTYEQFF.

This clone was counted a few times. V and J are TRBV5-6 and TRBJ2-5, with 8 nucleotides matching TRBD1. J was trimmed by 2 bases and V by 5 bases; bases with no gene match: 11. Germline V gene data show CDR1 as SGHDT and CDR2 as YYEEEE. This CDR3 has 16 amino acids. The CDR3 DNA follows: TGTGCCAGCAGTCAAACCGGGACAGGAACGCAAGAGACCCAGTACTTC. Its protein product is CASSQTGTGTQETQYF.

This clone was observed a few times. The chain couples TRBV23-1 to TRBJ2-6; D perhaps matches TRBD2 (6 bases). TRBV23-1 qualifies as an ORF whose function is uncertain. V lost 8 bases and J lost 0, with 17 bases in between. The CDR3 spans 17 residues. CDR3 residues: CASLKSRGFSGANVLTF. In nucleotides, the CDR3 is TGCGCCAGCCTCAAGTCGCGGGGATTCTCTGGGGCCAACGTCCTGACTTTC.

This rearrangement joins TRBV7-9 to TRBJ2-7; 8 nucleotides agree with TRBD2. The CDR3 length is 15 residues. Germline V gene sequence: CDR1 SEHNR, CDR2 FQNEAQ (reference sequence). The junction had 12 bases not matched to a gene; V was cut back by 5 bases and J by 6 bases. For the CDR3, the DNA is TGTGCCAGCAGCCCTCAGGGAGCGGGAGTGAGCGAGCAGTACTTC. This sequence encodes CASSPQGAGVSEQYF.

In its sample, this clone was seen a few times. The CDR3 coding sequence is TGTGCCAGCAGCGTAGCGGGTCACAATGAGCAGTTCTTC. Protein product: CASSVAGHNEQFF. The chain carries TRBV9 and TRBJ2-1; D is unresolved. CDR1 SGDLS and CDR2 YYNGEE come from the germline V gene. This CDR3 is 13 amino acids long. Between the trimmed V and J ends, which lost 0 bases and 5 bases, there was a span of 6 bases.

With regard to this clone: At the DNA level, this CDR3 is encoded by other sequences in the same sample as well. The rearrangement links TRBV9 to TRBJ2-1, with 11 bases fitting TRBD2. V lost 0 bases to trimming and J lost 7 bases; unmatched junction nucleotides: 3. The germline V gene encodes CDR1 SGDLS and CDR2 YYNGEE. The CDR3 is made up of 15 amino acids. The CDR3 bases are TGTGCCAGCAGCGTAGCGGGGACTAGCGGTAATGAGCAGTTCTTC. Protein: CASSVAGTSGNEQFF.

The table lists this clone with a few counts. This chain links TRBV29-1 with TRBJ2-7; tentatively, D is TRBD2 (5 bases). Germline V gene data show CDR1 as SQVTM and CDR2 as ANQGSEA. CDR3 length: 10 residues. V was clipped by 4 bases and J by 6 bases, with 7 bases between them. In DNA form, the CDR3 reads TGCAGCGTTGCTCGGGGCGAGCAGTACTTC. This gives the protein CSVARGEQYF.